These 10 T cell receptor beta chains originate from one sample sequenced in a study of post-analysis software for immune sequencing data (dated by TCRdb to between 2014 and 2017). No antigen has been identified for these receptors. The receptor library was made with PCR. The data were produced on an Illumina HiSeq 2500. Unique molecular identifiers were incorporated into TCR beta cDNA libraries to reduce PCR and sequencing biases. TCRdb's own reprocessing of the public reads used fastp at Q25 and MiXCR and kept productive beta chains. All rows with the same CDR3 protein become a single entry with the most common DNA and genes. The sample data list 750,000 to 950,000 distinct CDR3 sequences, and about 53% of these were observed just once. Roughly 4.4% of the sample lies in the top ten. Study-wide conclusions, independent of this receptor: Significantly higher frequencies in patients than in controls were found for roughly 5 TRBV segments, including TRBV5-6, TRBV5-1 and TRBV20-1.

Sequenced: blood. Every receptor here comes from a girl aged 5 to 17 with multiple sclerosis.

This clonotype was seen more than once but under ten times. The rearrangement uses TRBV12-3 or TRBV12-4 and TRBJ1-4, with TRBD1 matching over 9 bases. The CDR3 is 14 residues long. J lost 4 bases, V lost 6 bases, and 3 bases had no gene match. The CDR3 nucleotides read TGTGCCAGCAGCGGGACAGGGATTAATGAAAAACTGTTTTTT. It yields the protein CASSGTGINEKLFF.

This chain uses TRBV20-1 with TRBJ1-2; D unresolved. The CDR3 is 10 amino acids. Germline V gives CDR1 DFQATT, CDR2 SNEGSKA (reference sequence). The V end was cut by 6 bases, the J end by 4 bases, with 6 bases between. Written as DNA, the CDR3 is TGCAGTGCCCTTGCCTATGGCTACACCTTC. It translates to CSALAYGYTF.

The chain combines TRBV5-1 with TRBJ2-7; 12 bases are a match to TRBD2. The V gene end was trimmed by 2 bases and the J gene end by 5 bases; junction bases not matched to a gene: 8. The CDR3 has 16 amino acids. Germline CDR1 and CDR2: SGHRS and YFSETQ. The CDR3 nucleotides are TGCGCCAGCAGCTTACCGACTAGCGGGGGACGGAACGAGCAGTACTTC. Translated, it gives CASSLPTSGGRNEQYF.

The gene calls are TRBV5-1 and TRBJ1-2, with D maybe TRBD1 (5 bases). CDR1 is SGHRS, CDR2 YFSETQ, per germline. Trimming shortened V by 5 bases and J by 6 bases, and 14 bases separated the two germline ends. This CDR3 has 13 amino acids. The DNA for the CDR3 is TGCGCCAGCAGGATCACAGGACTCGATGGCTACACCTTC. It translates to CASRITGLDGYTF.

The V gene is TRBV29-1, the J gene TRBJ2-5, with 7 bases lining up with TRBD1. The end of the DNA is better explained by TRBJ2-7, so the J call may be wrong. There are 13 residues in the CDR3. Germline V gene lookup returns CDR1 SQVTM and CDR2 ANQGSEA. The CDR3 DNA sequence: TGCAGCGTTGGACAGGGAACGGGAAACGAGCAGTACTTC. Translating it yields CSVGQGTGNEQYF.

This chain links TRBV12-3 or TRBV12-4 with TRBJ1-1; D gene uncertain. CDR3 size: 12 residues. Trimming took off 5 bases at V and 3 bases at J, with 7 bases between the two ends. The CDR3 bases are TGTGCCAGCAGTAACCGGGACACTGAAGCTTTCTTT. Protein sequence: CASSNRDTEAFF.

The gene calls are TRBV29-1 and TRBJ2-2; no firm D call. The germline CDR1 and CDR2 sequences are SQVTM and ANQGSEA. The CDR3 is made up of 11 amino acids. With 6 bases removed from V and 6 bases from J, the gap between germline ends came to 8 bases. The CDR3 is CSVRAPGELFF. Written as DNA, the CDR3 is TGCAGCGTAAGGGCCCCCGGGGAGCTGTTTTTT.

The chain links TRBV3-1 to TRBJ2-7; D is unclear. Germline CDR1 LGHDT, CDR2 YNNKEL (reference sequence). V lost 5 bases and J 6 bases, leaving 11 bases between the germline ends. The CDR3 runs 12 residues. The CDR3 region is CASSSHIPEQYF. The CDR3 region has the DNA TGTGCCAGCAGCTCCCATATCCCCGAGCAGTACTTC.

This clonotype came up a few times. Written as DNA, the CDR3 is TGCGCCAGCAGCCAACGGACAGGGGAACTGAACGAGCAGTACTTC. Translated, it gives CASSQRTGELNEQYF. The chain carries TRBV5-1 and TRBJ2-5; 9 bases line up with TRBD1. The DNA end is a closer match to TRBJ2-7, so the J assignment may be wrong. CDR3 length: 15 amino acids. Germline V gene lookup returns CDR1 SGHRS and CDR2 YFSETQ.

The rearrangement joins TRBV10-3 to TRBJ2-7, with D perhaps matching TRBD1 (6 bases). Germline CDR1 reads ENHRY; CDR2 reads SYGVKD. The CDR3 is made up of 16 amino acids. The V and J ends lost 3 bases and 2 bases respectively, with 17 bases between them. CDR3 DNA sequence: TGTGCCATCAGTGACAGAGTAAGGGGGACCCCCTACGAGCAGTACTTC. Protein: CAISDRVRGTPYEQYF.